This TCR beta chain was found in a study of shared clonotypes between healthy human individuals (dated by TCRdb to about 2020). In terms of the full investigation: A couple of women and a few men aged 18 to 49 years were included in the cohort. Per donor, three plates each were used for CD4 naive and CD4 memory, two for CD8 naive, and one for CD8 memory. To estimate repertoire size and how much clonotypes are shared between individuals, the study performed deep sequencing of blood TCR repertoires from a few healthy adults. To increase sequencing depth and limit assay-specific biases, different laboratories used diverse techniques to prepare libraries and sequence TCR repertoires. Per donor, leukapheresis produced somewhere between about 0.94 and 9 billion PBMCs. General findings and caveats noted by the study authors: Because the study included only a small number of donors, the genetic and exposure-history diversity represented was limited. Rarefaction of sorted-subset datasets indicated incomplete sequencing despite the large sequencing depth. Sampling was limited to blood, and TCR repertoires in tissue likely differ from TCR repertoires in blood. Larger estimated clonotype richness was generally found for naive subsets than for memory subsets. Sharing across a handful of donors was observed for approximately 5% of naive CD4, 3% to 3.5% of naive CD8, about 2.5% of memory CD4, and around 0.44% of memory CD8 clonotypes. Clonotypes shared by all four sorted-subset donors showed higher generation probabilities than non-shared clonotypes. Based on pairwise subsampling, the degree of clonotype sharing among donors was expected to be affected by sequencing depth.

There are many counts of this clone. The clone's antigen remains unknown. No much larger clone is present one base from it, and per-base qualities are unavailable. Using the deep immunoSEQ assay, multiplex PCR amplified TCR CDR3 regions from genomic DNA. Extracted genomic DNA from each cell subset was distributed evenly across all wells of several immunoSEQ 96-well plates, and each plate was treated as a replicate. Each replicate PCR for sorted subsets received about 210 ng genomic DNA, equal to roughly 30,000 T cell genomes. Purified libraries were quantified with a Qubit 3.0 fluorometer, sized on a Bioanalyzer 2100, and re-quantified with the KAPA Library Quantification kit. Each immunoSEQ 96-well plate was sequenced on its own single-read 150-cycle Illumina NextSeq 550 flow cell. Per the authors' processing: Because the immunoSEQ output held only junctional sequences and lacked quality scores, the filtering could not match the filtering applied to full-length reads. Sequences were annotated with PyIR, a Python wrapper for IgBLAST v1.9, using IMGT germline references to assign V/J genes and CDR3. Reads were removed for weak V/J assignments (E-value above 1e-6), missing CDR3, stop codons, out-of-frame junctions, or ambiguous translated residues. V3J clonotypes were defined as sequences sharing the same inferred V gene, J gene, and CDR3 amino acid sequence. Percentage overlap between repertoires was computed as shared unique clonotypes divided by the size of the smaller repertoire. RTK rarefaction, the Chao1 estimator, and Recon v2.1 estimates of unobserved clonotypes were used to assess repertoire richness. Generation probabilities for all TCRbeta clonotypes obtained by the gDNA method from a handful of donors were computed using OLGA. This immuneACCESS table, as held by TCRdb, lists in-frame sequences with V and J called but not all clones. Of the missing ones, under half trace to an unresolved V gene in checked studies; the others have no known cause. The V and J calls and clone size are taken from that table; D and trimming were inferred from the DNA. The table for this sample lists about 1.1 million clones; around 77% of them were counted only once. The biggest ten clones account for almost 0.9% of the sample.

Donors were healthy HIV-negative adults with no recently reported acute infections or vaccinations. All donors were Caucasian adults living in Nashville, Tennessee, USA. CD4+ T cells were enriched through magnetic negative selection, after which naive cells were positively selected on CD45RA and the remaining negative fraction served as the memory subset. After blood collection by leukapheresis, PBMCs were isolated using Ficoll-Histopaque density gradient centrifugation and then cryopreserved in the vapor phase of liquid nitrogen. Analytical flow cytometry was used to check the purity and quantity of each magnetically sorted T cell population. Genomic DNA was isolated from each sorted fraction and quantified by UV absorbance on a Nanodrop 2000c. According to the germline V gene, CDR1 reads SNHLY and CDR2 reads FYNNEI. At the junction V is shortened by 7 bases and J by 1 base, with 10 bases in between. Measured from the cysteine to the phenylalanine, the CDR3 is 14 residues long. The DNA shown is the 42-base CDR3, in frame from base 1.

Recombination linked TRBV2 to TRBJ2-2, with the D segment possibly TRBD1 or TRBD2, each aligning over 5 bases. Sequencing input: memory CD4+ T cells from PBMCs. The sample's cell subset or site label is to be understood as: CD45RA-negative fraction. The origin of this receptor is a man between 18 and 29 years old in good health. Some clones in this sample may be carry-over from other donors' samples. The CDR3 region reads CASTGPMNTGELFF. The DNA sequence is given as TGTGCCAGCACGGGACCCATGAACACCGGGGAGCTGTTTTTT.